The T cell receptor beta chain described here comes from a study of blood T cell repertoires in COVID-19. Study-level background: The cDNA or gDNA used as material had been derived from T cells, B-cell-depleted T cells, or PBMCs.

Germline loops: CDR1 MNHNY, CDR2 SVGAGI (reference sequence). CDR3 length: 15 residues. Germline trimming cut 6 bases from V and 1 base from J; bases unmatched to any gene: 4. Assay used: immunoSEQ multiplex PCR; TCRdb lists only in-frame clones, some missing. The sample consists of approximately 280,000 clones, over 75% of them appearing once. Sequences were obtained from peripheral blood. The chain employs TRBV6-6 and TRBJ2-7; TRBD1 agrees at 12 bases. This receptor was taken from a man aged 18 to 29 with active or convalescent COVID-19. The CDR3 sequence: CASSLGQGASYEQYF. In nucleotides, the CDR3 is TGTGCCAGCAGCCTGGGACAGGGGGCGTCCTACGAGCAGTACTTC.